The 17 T cell receptor beta chains below come from one sample, sequenced in a study of T-cell reconstitution after alpha-beta-depleted transplantation in children. Preparation of the TCRbeta library was carried out with unique molecular identifiers. In TCRdb, the PCR reads were re-called with MiXCR into one record per CDR3 protein. The sample has 450,000 to 550,000 distinct CDR3 sequences; roughly an eighth are singletons. The input for sequencing was PBMCs, mostly from graft donor cells, taken 180 days after TCRalphabeta/CD19-depleted stem cell transplant. Every receptor here comes from a female patient aged 2-9 years who had a stem cell transplant for aplastic anemia, so the T cells may come from the graft donor.

This clonotype was observed a handful of times. This rearrangement joins TRBV6-2 or TRBV6-3 to TRBJ2-2; 10 nucleotides agree with TRBD2. CDR1 is MNHEY and CDR2 is SVGEGT in the germline V gene. The J segment lost 2 bases and the V segment lost 0 bases, leaving 24 bases of the junction unmatched. The CDR3 sequence is 24 residues long. In DNA, the CDR3 is TGTGCCAGCAGTTACTCCCCTAGCGGGAGTCATCCGGATTGGGGAAAGAGTAACACCGGGGAGCTGTTTTTT. It yields the protein CASSYSPSGSHPDWGKSNTGELFF.

This clonotype was seen repeatedly, ten times or more. The V and J genes are TRBV5-6 and TRBJ2-7; D is uncertain. Germline CDR1 and CDR2: SGHDT and YYEEEE. The V end lost 4 bases, the J end lost 4 bases, and 15 bases lay between the germline ends. CDR3 length equals 14 residues. Written as DNA, the CDR3 is TGTGCCAGCAGCGAAACCACGACCGGTTACGAGCAGTACTTC. It specifies CASSETTTGYEQYF.

Notes on this clonotype: This may stem from a read error, because a much larger clone lies one nucleotide away. Since the CDR3 does not end with the conserved phenylalanine or tryptophan, this likely comes from a read error. V is TRBV15 and J is TRBJ1-5; D is unclear. The CDR3 is 13 residues long. The ends were cut back, 4 bases at V and 6 bases at J, with 10 bases in the middle. Germline CDR1 is LNHNV and CDR2 is YYDKDF (reference sequence). CDR3 nucleotides: TGTGCCACCAGCAATGAGGTTGGTCAGCCCCAGCATTTA. Amino acid sequence: CATSNEVGQPQHL.

This clonotype came up a few times. This chain joins TRBV20-1 and TRBJ1-2; D remains unclear. This CDR3 region has 13 residues. Germline V gives CDR1 DFQATT, CDR2 SNEGSKA (reference sequence). The V gene lost 5 bases and the J gene lost 4 bases, with 14 bases spanning the gap. The CDR3 is CSASREPGYGYTF. In DNA, the CDR3 is TGCAGTGCTTCCCGGGAACCTGGCTATGGCTACACCTTC.

This clonotype was seen a few times. This chain uses TRBV27 with TRBJ2-5, with D possibly being TRBD2 (5 bases). CDR3 length: 15 amino acids. V shed 8 bases and J shed 7 bases, with 23 bases lying between them. Germline V lookup: CDR1 MNHEY, CDR2 SMNVEV (reference sequence). CDR3 protein: CASRPEGLRGWTQYF. CDR3 in DNA: TGTGCCAGCCGACCAGAAGGACTTCGTGGTTGGACCCAGTACTTC.

The chain uses TRBV6-5 and TRBJ2-7; TRBD2 matches 7 bases. The CDR3 consists of 16 residues. V shed 2 bases, J shed 1 base, and the junction held 8 bases outside the gene matches. CDR1 and CDR2 from the germline V gene are MNHEY and SVGAGI. CDR3 sequence reads: CASSYRLGGGSYEQYF. CDR3 sequence (DNA): TGTGCCAGCAGTTACCGTTTGGGGGGGGGTTCCTACGAGCAGTACTTC.

This clonotype was picked up many times. The V and J genes are TRBV24-1 and TRBJ2-7; TRBD1 matches 8 bases. Trimming cost V 4 bases and J 4 bases; bases outside gene matches: 8. The CDR3 spans 15 residues. Per germline, CDR1 KGHDR and CDR2 SFDVKD. CDR3 in DNA: TGTGCCACCAGTGACCCAGGACAGGGAGGATACGAGCAGTACTTC. As protein: CATSDPGQGGYEQYF.

The table lists this clonotype with a few counts. V is TRBV20-1 and J is TRBJ2-1; D is possibly TRBD1 (6 bases). The CDR3 length is 16 residues. With 3 bases removed from V and 4 bases from J, the gap between germline ends came to 19 bases. Germline V gene data show CDR1 as DFQATT and CDR2 as SNEGSKA (reference sequence). CDR3 bases: TGCAGTGCTAGGGACAGAGCTAGACCAATATACAATGAGCAGTTCTTC. It codes for CSARDRARPIYNEQFF.

V is TRBV7-9 and J is TRBJ2-5, with D perhaps matching TRBD2 (5 bases). CDR3 length equals 13 residues. CDR1 is SEHNR, CDR2 FQNEAQ, per germline (reference sequence). V shed 11 bases and J shed 1 base, with 14 bases lying between them. The CDR3 bases are TGTGCCGGGAGCGAGGGCAGCCAAGAGACCCAGTACTTC. As protein: CAGSEGSQETQYF.

The chain is built from TRBV12-3 or TRBV12-4 and TRBJ1-6; D gene unclear. CDR3 length: 16 amino acids. Trimming removed 5 bases at V and 7 bases at J, with 18 bases between. The CDR3 nucleotides are TGTGCCAGCAGTCCCTCGGGTGGGTCGAGGAATTCACCCCTCCACTTT. This gives the protein CASSPSGGSRNSPLHF.

This clonotype was observed a few times. The V and J genes are TRBV5-8 and TRBJ1-6; D is possibly TRBD1 (6 bases). This CDR3 has 17 residues. Germline values: CDR1 SGHTS, CDR2 YDEGEE. V lost 2 bases and J lost 0, with 12 bases in between. In DNA form, the CDR3 reads TGTGCCAGCAGCTTAGCTCAGGGGAGCTCCTATAATTCACCCCTCCACTTT. Its translation is CASSLAQGSSYNSPLHF.

This chain joins TRBV28 and TRBJ2-7; possibly TRBD1 for D (6 bases). The V and J ends lost 2 bases and 2 bases respectively, with 10 bases between them. Germline assignment: CDR1 MDHEN and CDR2 SYDVKM. The CDR3 spans 14 residues. In DNA, the CDR3 is TGTGCCAGCAGTTTACGGACAGCTCCCTACGAGCAGTACTTC. Residues: CASSLRTAPYEQYF.

The chain employs TRBV6-2 or TRBV6-3 and TRBJ1-1; a possible D gene is TRBD1 (5 bases). Trimming took 5 bases from V and 1 from J, leaving 14 bases between them. The CDR3 has 15 amino acids. Per the germline V gene, CDR1 is MNHEY and CDR2 is SVGEGT. Written as DNA, the CDR3 is TGTGCCAGCAGTGAGGATGGGGACCCGAACACTGAAGCTTTCTTT. Protein product: CASSEDGDPNTEAFF.

In this sample, this clonotype turned up a few times. The chain has TRBV29-1 and TRBJ1-2, with TRBD1 as a possible D gene (5 bases). CDR1 and CDR2 (germline): SQVTM, ANQGSEA. The CDR3 runs 15 residues. V shed 4 bases and J shed 1 base, with 16 bases lying between them. The CDR3 bases are TGCAGCGTTGTAGCCTCAGGGACTGGTAACTATGGCTACACCTTC. This codes for CSVVASGTGNYGYTF.

In its sample, this clonotype was seen many times. The chain combines TRBV12-3 or TRBV12-4 with TRBJ2-3; tentative D call: TRBD1 (5 bases). The V gene lost 3 bases and the J gene lost 0 bases, with 13 bases spanning the gap. The length of the CDR3 is 16 residues. CDR3 sequence (DNA): TGTGCCAGCAGTTTTCGGTGGGGCGGTAGCACAGATACGCAGTATTTT. The encoded protein is CASSFRWGGSTDTQYF.

This clonotype has a handful of counts. The chain employs TRBV2 and TRBJ2-7; D might be TRBD1 (7 bases). The CDR3 length is 17 residues. Trimming left V 0 bases short and J 0 bases short, with 15 bases between. Germline V gene sequence: CDR1 SNHLY, CDR2 FYNNEI. The CDR3 loop is CASSEAGGGPTSYEQYF. In nucleotides, the CDR3 is TGTGCCAGCAGTGAAGCAGGAGGGGGCCCGACCTCCTACGAGCAGTACTTC.

The chain carries TRBV11-2 and TRBJ2-1, with D possibly matching TRBD1 (6 bases). V was clipped by 0 bases and J by 3 bases, with 15 bases between them. The germline V gene encodes CDR1 SGHAT and CDR2 FQNNGV. The CDR3 covers 17 residues. The CDR3 loop reads CASSLEVGQSYYNEQFF. As DNA, the CDR3 is TGTGCCAGCAGCTTAGAAGTAGGACAGAGCTACTACAATGAGCAGTTCTTC.